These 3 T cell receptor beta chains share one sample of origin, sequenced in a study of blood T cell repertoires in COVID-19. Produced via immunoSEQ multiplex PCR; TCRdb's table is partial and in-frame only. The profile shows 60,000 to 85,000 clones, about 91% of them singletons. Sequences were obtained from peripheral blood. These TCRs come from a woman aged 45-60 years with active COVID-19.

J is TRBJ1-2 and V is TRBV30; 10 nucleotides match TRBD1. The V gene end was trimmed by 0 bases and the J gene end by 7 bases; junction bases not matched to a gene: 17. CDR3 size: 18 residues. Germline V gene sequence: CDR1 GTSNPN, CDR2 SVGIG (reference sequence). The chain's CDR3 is CAWSVHWDRGRGGSGYTF. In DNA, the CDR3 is TGTGCCTGGAGTGTACATTGGGACAGGGGAAGAGGAGGAAGTGGCTACACCTTC.

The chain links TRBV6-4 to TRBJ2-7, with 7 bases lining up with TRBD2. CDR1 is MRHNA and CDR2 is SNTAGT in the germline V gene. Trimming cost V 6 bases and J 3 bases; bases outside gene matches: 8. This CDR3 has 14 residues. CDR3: CASSPSRDYYEQYF. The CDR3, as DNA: TGTGCCAGCAGCCCATCCAGGGACTACTACGAGCAGTACTTC.

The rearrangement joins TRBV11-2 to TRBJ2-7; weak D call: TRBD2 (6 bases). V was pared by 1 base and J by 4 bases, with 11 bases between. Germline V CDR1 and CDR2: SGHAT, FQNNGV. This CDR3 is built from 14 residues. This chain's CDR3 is CASSLVASDYEQYF. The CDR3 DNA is TGTGCCAGCAGCTTAGTGGCTAGCGATTACGAGCAGTACTTC.